Only a few counts were recorded for the clone carrying this TCR beta chain. Antigen unknown. This sample was included in a study of response to subunit inactivated influenza vaccine. TCRdb re-derived calls from the RT-PCR reads in MiXCR, one entry per CDR3 protein. The sample yields hundreds of thousands of distinct CDR3 sequences, around 16% seen once. CDR3 length: 13 residues. Per germline, CDR1 SGHRS and CDR2 YFSETQ. V lost 3 bases and J 6 bases, leaving 11 bases between the germline ends. Findings and limits, study-wide: Researchers suggested that each seasonal influenza vaccination recruits few new T cells.

The specimen comprised PBMCs from blood, sampled 11 to 12 days after vaccination. The sequence was collected from a man between 50 and 59 years old who received an inactivated influenza vaccine. The rearrangement links TRBV5-1 to TRBJ2-3; TRBD1 is a possible D gene (6 bases). The CDR3 protein is CASSSLGADTQYF. The CDR3 nucleotides are TGCGCCAGCAGCTCACTGGGGGCGGATACGCAGTATTTT. Looking up the rest from reference TRBV5-1 and TRBJ2-3 gives the full variable domain: KAGVTQTPRYLIKTRGQQVTLSCSPISGHRSVSWYQQTPGQGLQFLFEYFSETQRNKGNFPGRFSGRQFSNSRSEMNVSTLELGDSALYLCASSSLGADTQYFGPGTRLTVL.